This TCR beta chain was sequenced during a study of cytomegalovirus exposure and HLA in healthy donors. Overall study findings and caveats: Some TCR beta chains (roughly 160 of them) were listed as cytomegalovirus-associated.

While unrecorded immune exposures were likely, the donors were nominally healthy when sampled. PCR used 60 Vbeta primers and 13 Jbeta primers. Data came from immunoSEQ multiplex PCR; TCRdb stores just in-frame clones and leaves some out. The table lists more than 60,000 clones, about 75% of them singletons. V lost 3 bases and J lost 3; bases outside the gene matches: 6. The CDR3 length is 15 residues. The germline gives CDR1 LNHDA, CDR2 SQIVND (reference sequence). On this clone: Antigen specificity is unknown.

Source material: PBMCs. The clonotype was recovered from a young man in good health and CMV-seronegative. The V call is TRBV19, the J call TRBJ2-7, with 9 positions matching TRBD1. The CDR3 bases are TGTGCCAGTAGTATCTCCGGGACAGGGTTCTACGAGCAGTACTTC. It yields the protein CASSISGTGFYEQYF.